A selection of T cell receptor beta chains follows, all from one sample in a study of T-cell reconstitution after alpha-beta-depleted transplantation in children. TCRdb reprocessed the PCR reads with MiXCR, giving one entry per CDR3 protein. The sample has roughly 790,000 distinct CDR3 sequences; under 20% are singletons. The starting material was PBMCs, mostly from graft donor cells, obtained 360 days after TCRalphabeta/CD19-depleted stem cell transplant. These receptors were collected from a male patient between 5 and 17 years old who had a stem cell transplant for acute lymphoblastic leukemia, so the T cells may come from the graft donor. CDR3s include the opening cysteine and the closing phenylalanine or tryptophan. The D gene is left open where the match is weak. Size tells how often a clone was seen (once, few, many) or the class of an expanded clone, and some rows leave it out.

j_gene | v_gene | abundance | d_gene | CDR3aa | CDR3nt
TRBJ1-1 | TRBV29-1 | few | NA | CSVEGRQSNTEAFF | TGCAGCGTTGAAGGTCGTCAGTCAAACACTGAAGCTTTCTTT
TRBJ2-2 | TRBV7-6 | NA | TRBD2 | CASSLEVRSGRSLSTGELFF | TGTGCCAGCAGCTTAGAAGTCAGGAGCGGGAGAAGTCTATCCACCGGGGAGCTGTTTTTT
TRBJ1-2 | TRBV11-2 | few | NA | CASSWEQGAYTF | TGTGCCAGCAGCTGGGAACAGGGTGCCTACACCTTC
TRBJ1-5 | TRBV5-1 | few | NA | CASSLGASSNQPQHF | TGCGCCAGCAGCTTGGGGGCCTCTAGCAATCAGCCCCAGCATTTT
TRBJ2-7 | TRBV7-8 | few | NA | CASSLWFLPEQYF | TGTGCCAGCAGCCTGTGGTTCCTACCCGAGCAGTACTTC
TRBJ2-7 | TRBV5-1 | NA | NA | CASSSIFLGDLTYEQYF | TGCGCCAGCAGCTCGATATTTTTAGGGGACTTGACCTACGAGCAGTACTTC
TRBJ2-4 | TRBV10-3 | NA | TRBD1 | CAIRPGQGSGNIQYF | TGTGCCATCAGGCCGGGACAGGGGAGTGGAAACATTCAGTACTTC
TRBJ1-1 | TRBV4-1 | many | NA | CASSQRNTEAFF | TGCGCCAGCAGCCAAAGGAACACTGAAGCTTTCTTT
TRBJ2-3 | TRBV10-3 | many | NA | CAISDPGAPTDTQYF | TGTGCCATCAGTGACCCCGGCGCCCCCACAGATACGCAGTATTTT
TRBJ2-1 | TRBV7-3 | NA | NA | CASSPPASWFF | TGTGCCAGCAGCCCCCCGGCTAGCTGGTTCTTC
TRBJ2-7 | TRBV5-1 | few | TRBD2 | CASSLGTSRPYEQYF | TGCGCCAGCAGCTTGGGGACTAGCCGTCCCTACGAGCAGTACTTC
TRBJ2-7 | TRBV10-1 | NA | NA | CASSARQDSYEQYF | TGCGCCAGCAGTGCCCGACAGGACTCCTACGAGCAGTACTTC
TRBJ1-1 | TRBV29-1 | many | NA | CSVRRQENTEAFF | TGCAGCGTTCGGAGACAGGAGAACACTGAAGCTTTCTTT
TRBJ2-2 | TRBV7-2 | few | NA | CASSHPTDLGAGELFF | TGTGCCAGCAGCCACCCGACCGACCTGGGCGCCGGGGAGCTGTTTTTT
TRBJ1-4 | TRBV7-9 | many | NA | CASSLRAPATNEKLFF | TGTGCCAGCAGCTTGAGGGCACCTGCAACTAATGAAAAACTGTTTTTT
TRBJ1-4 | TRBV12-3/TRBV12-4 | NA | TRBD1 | CASSSDTDRRPRELFF | TGTGCCAGCAGTTCCGATACGGACAGGCGACCTCGGGAACTGTTTTTT
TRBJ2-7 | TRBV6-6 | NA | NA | CASKDLSYEQYF | TGTGCCAGCAAAGACCTCTCCTACGAGCAGTACTTC
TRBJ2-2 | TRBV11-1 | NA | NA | CASSLSFYGRNTGELFF | TGTGCCAGCAGCTTAAGTTTTTACGGGAGGAACACCGGGGAGCTGTTTTTT
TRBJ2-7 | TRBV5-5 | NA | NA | CASSLDPVASYEQYF | TGTGCCAGCAGCTTGGATCCAGTGGCCTCCTACGAGCAGTACTTC
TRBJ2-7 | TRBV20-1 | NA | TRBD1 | CSARGSDRSSTYEQYF | TGCAGTGCTAGAGGTTCGGACAGGAGTTCCACCTACGAGCAGTACTTC
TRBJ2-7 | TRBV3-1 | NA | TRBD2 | CASSQDLFFGGSPYEQYF | TGTGCCAGCAGCCAAGATTTATTCTTTGGCGGGAGCCCCTACGAGCAGTACTTC
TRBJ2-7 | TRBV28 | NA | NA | CASTRGPSYEQYF | TGTGCCAGCACTCGAGGGCCTTCCTACGAGCAGTACTTC
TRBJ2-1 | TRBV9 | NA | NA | CASSVEGASSYNEQFF | TGTGCCAGCAGCGTAGAGGGTGCCAGCTCCTACAATGAGCAGTTCTTC
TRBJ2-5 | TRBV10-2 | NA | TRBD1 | CASSETRDRGQETQYF | TGCGCCAGCAGTGAAACAAGGGACAGGGGGCAAGAGACCCAGTACTTC
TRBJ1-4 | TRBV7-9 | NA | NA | CASSLASSGRANEKLFF | TGTGCCAGCAGCTTAGCTAGCAGCGGTAGAGCTAATGAAAAACTGTTTTTT
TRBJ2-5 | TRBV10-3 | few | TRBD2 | CAISGRLAGPSETQYF | TGTGCCATCAGTGGAAGACTAGCGGGCCCATCGGAGACCCAGTACTTC
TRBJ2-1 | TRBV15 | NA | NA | CATSRPGAWNGYNEQFF | TGTGCCACCAGCAGACCCGGAGCCTGGAATGGCTACAATGAGCAGTTCTTC
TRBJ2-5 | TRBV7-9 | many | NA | CASSPDYEETQYF | TGTGCCAGCAGCCCCGATTACGAAGAGACCCAGTACTTC
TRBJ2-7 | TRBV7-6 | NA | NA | CASSPAGGGPNF | TGTGCCAGCAGCCCCGCCGGAGGGGGGCCAAACTTC